This is a list of T cell receptor beta chains from one sample in a study of cytotoxic CD8 clonotypes in ibrutinib-treated CLL. Sequenced by immunoSEQ multiplex PCR; TCRdb stores in-frame clones only, minus some. Of roughly 250,000 clones listed, roughly 70% are singletons. Here the sequenced sample was PBMCs, taken after 24 months of ibrutinib treatment. These receptors all come from a human donor with chronic lymphocytic leukemia. Both conserved end residues are part of each CDR3. D genes are given only for firm matches. Size values are once, few and many counts, or a class for expanded clones, and some rows have none.

v_gene	d_gene	abundance	j_gene	CDR3aa	CDR3nt
TRBV10-3	-	-	TRBJ2-6	CAISDGIAGANVLTF	TGTGCCATCAGTGATGGAATAGCCGGGGCCAACGTCCTGACTTTC
TRBV29-1	-	few	TRBJ2-1	CSVGRHNEQFF	TGCAGCGTTGGCCGGCACAATGAGCAGTTCTTC
TRBV27	-	-	TRBJ1-5	CASSPQEYNQPQHF	TGTGCCAGCAGTCCTCAGGAGTACAATCAGCCCCAGCATTTT
TRBV28	-	-	TRBJ1-1	CASQKGPAPEAFF	TGTGCCAGCCAAAAGGGGCCGGCCCCTGAAGCTTTCTTT
TRBV28	-	once	TRBJ2-7	CASVASPLLGSYEQYF	TGTGCCAGCGTGGCTAGCCCTCTCCTGGGGTCCTACGAGCAGTACTTC
TRBV30	-	few	TRBJ1-5	CAWAAQTVNQPQHF	TGTGCCTGGGCGGCTCAGACAGTGAATCAGCCCCAGCATTTT
TRBV27	-	-	TRBJ2-5	CATSGPFGETQYF	TGTGCCACCTCCGGACCATTTGGGGAGACCCAGTACTTC
TRBV5-5	-	-	TRBJ1-3	CASSRLDSSGNTIYF	TGTGCCAGCAGCCGTCTCGACAGCTCTGGAAACACCATATATTTT
TRBV19	-	few	TRBJ1-1	CASMHTRNTEAFF	TGTGCCAGTATGCACACGCGGAACACTGAAGCTTTCTTT
TRBV4-2	-	-	TRBJ2-7	CASSQDTWTAEQYF	TGTGCCAGCAGCCAGGATACCTGGACTGCCGAGCAGTACTTC
TRBV7-3	-	few	TRBJ2-1	CASSLRSGPTYNEQFF	TGTGCCAGCAGCTTAAGGAGCGGTCCGACCTACAATGAGCAGTTCTTC
TRBV28	-	-	TRBJ1-5	CAVGPLQHF	TGTGCCGTGGGACCTCTCCAGCATTTT
TRBV5-1	TRBD1	-	TRBJ1-4	CASSLGNRGTNEKLFF	TGCGCCAGCAGCTTGGGAAACAGGGGAACTAATGAAAAACTGTTTTTT
TRBV5-4	-	-	TRBJ2-7	CASSLAGDRGIYEQYF	TGTGCCAGCAGCTTGGCCGGGGACCGAGGAATCTACGAGCAGTACTTC
TRBV5-1	-	-	TRBJ2-5	CASSIGRGTPETQYF	TGCGCCAGCAGCATAGGACGAGGGACCCCAGAGACCCAGTACTTC
TRBV25-1	-	-	TRBJ1-2	CASSEYGREDGYTF	TGTGCCAGCAGTGAATACGGCAGGGAGGATGGCTACACCTTC
TRBV7-9	-	-	TRBJ2-7	CASSLSFEQYF	TGTGCCAGCAGCCTGAGTTTCGAGCAGTACTTC
TRBV7-3	-	-	TRBJ2-1	CASSFQGGNEQFF	TGTGCCAGCAGTTTCCAGGGGGGCAATGAGCAGTTCTTC
TRBV6-5	-	-	TRBJ2-7	CASSYFFPGLSYEQYF	TGTGCCAGCAGTTACTTTTTCCCGGGCCTCTCCTACGAGCAGTACTTC
TRBV6-1	-	-	TRBJ2-2	CASSGRTHTGELFF	TGTGCCAGCAGTGGAAGAACCCACACCGGGGAGCTGTTTTTT
TRBV4-1	TRBD2	-	TRBJ2-3	CASSPGLTLDTQYF	TGCGCCAGCAGCCCGGGACTAACTCTGGATACGCAGTATTTT
TRBV28	TRBD1	-	TRBJ2-7	CASSLWRQGARHEQYF	TGTGCCAGCAGTTTATGGAGGCAGGGGGCTCGGCACGAGCAGTACTTC
TRBV28	-	-	TRBJ2-7	CASSFERRRPKGEQYF	TGTGCCAGCAGTTTTGAGAGACGGCGGCCCAAGGGCGAGCAGTACTTC
TRBV18	TRBD1	few	TRBJ1-5	CASSQDRDGQPQHF	TGTGCCAGCTCACAGGACAGGGACGGTCAGCCCCAGCATTTT
TRBV19	-	-	TRBJ1-3	CASIGNTIYF	TGTGCCAGTATTGGAAACACCATATATTTT
TRBV7-7	TRBD2	-	TRBJ2-2	CASSLQASGNTGELFF	TGTGCTAGCAGCTTGCAGGCTAGCGGAAACACCGGGGAGCTGTTTTTT
TRBV6-5	TRBD2	-	TRBJ2-7	CAVGLGLAGVEQYF	TGTGCAGTCGGGCTGGGGCTAGCGGGAGTCGAGCAGTACTTC
TRBV2	TRBD2	-	TRBJ2-5	CASSVGGSGETQYF	TGTGCCAGCAGTGTGGGCGGGAGCGGGGAGACCCAGTACTTC
TRBV5-6	TRBD2	-	TRBJ2-1	CASSLGGLANEQFF	TGTGCCAGCAGCTTGGGTGGACTAGCGAATGAGCAGTTCTTC
TRBV19	-	once	TRBJ1-5	CASRRGVYQPQHF	TGTGCCAGTAGGAGAGGGGTCTATCAGCCCCAGCATTTT
TRBV11-3	-	-	TRBJ2-3	CASSLDGDTQYF	TGTGCCAGCAGCTTAGATGGAGATACGCAGTATTTT
TRBV29-1	-	few	TRBJ2-2	CSSQRRGRGGELFF	TGCAGCTCCCAACGGAGGGGGCGGGGCGGGGAGCTGTTTTTT
TRBV9	-	-	TRBJ1-5	CASSVQGYSNQPQHF	TGTGCCAGCAGCGTCCAGGGCTATAGCAATCAGCCCCAGCATTTT
TRBV19	-	once	TRBJ1-3	CASSGRAEGSGNTIYF	TGTGCCAGTAGTGGACGGGCAGAGGGGTCTGGAAACACCATATATTTT
TRBV6-5	TRBD1	-	TRBJ1-5	CASSTGQVGFGPQHF	TGTGCCAGCAGCACCGGACAGGTCGGTTTTGGGCCCCAGCATTTT
TRBV7-2	-	-	TRBJ1-4	CASSLGGVVEKLFF	TGTGCCAGCAGCTTAGGAGGGGTTGTTGAAAAACTGTTTTTT
TRBV7-3	-	few	TRBJ2-3	CASSSDVFTDTQYF	TGTGCCAGCAGCTCGGACGTCTTCACAGATACGCAGTATTTT
TRBV5-4	TRBD2	once	TRBJ2-7	CASRKAGTSDAYEQYF	TGTGCCAGCAGAAAAGCCGGGACTAGCGACGCTTACGAGCAGTACTTC
TRBV28	-	-	TRBJ2-2	CATSGTSGGELFF	TGTGCCACCTCCGGGACTTCGGGCGGGGAGCTGTTTTTT
TRBV27	-	-	TRBJ2-7	CATVYGPYEQYF	TGTGCCACCGTTTATGGGCCCTACGAGCAGTACTTC